The clone carrying this TCR beta chain has just one count. The germline V gene has CDR1 LNHDA and CDR2 SQIVND (reference sequence). This CDR3 comprises 17 residues. V gave up 3 bases and J gave up 0 bases, with 15 bases separating them. The source of the sample is a study of blood T cell repertoires in COVID-19. The wider study: Acute and convalescent COVID-19 samples came from the United States, Italy and Spain. PBMCs, B-cell-depleted T cells, or T cells were the source of the cDNA or gDNA that made up the material.

Methods used by the authors: Amplifying reference gene primers gave estimates of nucleated cell counts. Clones were read by immunoSEQ multiplex PCR, and TCRdb kept only the in-frame ones, dropping some. For V, J and clone size, that table is used; D and trimming come from the DNA. The sample yields around 300,000 clones, 83% seen once. Sequencing was performed on peripheral blood. This sequence originates from a woman in her fifties or sixties who had recovered from COVID-19. The chain has TRBV19 and TRBJ2-1; D is unclear. Written as DNA, the CDR3 is TGTGCCAGTAGTATTCTGGTTGGCGGAAACTCCTACAATGAGCAGTTCTTC. Protein product: CASSILVGGNSYNEQFF.